This entry describes one TCR beta chain. Its antigen is not identified. This record comes from a study of OX40 agonist ivuxolimab in advanced cancers. Study background: The study gave patients intravenous ivuxolimab at 0.01 to 10 mg/kg every 2 weeks. The dose-escalation cohort was about 83% male, with a mean age of around 60 years, ranging about 23 to 79.

Study-wide points: Researchers did not establish what antigens the expanded peripheral T cells target.

The assay was immunoSEQ multiplex PCR, and TCRdb's table has in-frame clones only and misses some. Of 65,000 to 95,000 clones listed, 94% are singletons. CDR1 is SGHAT and CDR2 is FQNNGV in the germline V gene. This CDR3 is built from 15 residues. V lost 1 base, J lost 3 bases, and 9 bases lay in between. The rearrangement links TRBV11-2 to TRBJ1-4; the D is unclear. The source is an adult with an advanced solid tumor such as melanoma, head and neck, liver or kidney cancer. The specimen was CD4+ or CD8+ T cells sorted from blood, collected in a trial of the OX40 agonist ivuxolimab. Here the CDR3 DNA reads TGTGCCAGCAGCTTAGTAAACAGTCCTAATGAAAAACTGTTTTTT. Protein sequence: CASSLVNSPNEKLFF.